Each of the 3 T cell receptor beta chains below was sequenced from the same sample in a study of blood T cells in healthy people across ages. With a J-beta primer mix and a sample-barcoded 5' primer, a second PCR ran about 7 to 12 cycles. TCRdb called the 5' RACE reads again in MiXCR, with one record for every CDR3 protein. The data contain 750,000 or so distinct CDR3 sequences, around 25% of them seen just once; the ten biggest clones take up 8% to 10%. These data were also filed under a second study, of T cells of mothers and their children.

The sample consisted of blood. The receptor set was obtained from a boy younger than 18 in good health.

This clonotype was found a few times. This rearrangement joins TRBV4-2 to TRBJ2-2; 8 nucleotides match TRBD2. Losses at the gene ends were 3 bases for V and 3 bases for J; bases not matched to a gene: 3. The CDR3 is 15 amino acids. Per germline, CDR1 LGHNA and CDR2 YNFKEQ. The CDR3 DNA sequence: TGTGCCAGCAGCCAGGCAGCGGGGGACACCGGGGAGCTGTTTTTT. It yields the protein CASSQAAGDTGELFF.

The chain recombines TRBV5-1 with TRBJ2-5; no definite D call. V dropped 0 bases and J dropped 5 bases, with 14 bases sitting between them. The germline CDR1 and CDR2 sequences are SGHRS and YFSETQ. The CDR3 contains 15 residues. CDR3 bases: TGCGCCAGCAGCTTGGATCCGCCTCTGGGGGAGACCCAGTACTTC. As protein: CASSLDPPLGETQYF.

Remarks on this clonotype: The junction differs from germline at one of its ends, possibly a read error. CDR3 in amino acids: CAASRGRRTTEAFF. In nucleotides, the CDR3 is TGTGCCGCCAGCAGAGGAAGGAGGACCACTGAAGCTTTCTTT. This chain joins TRBV15 and TRBJ1-1; no reliable D call. CDR1 is LNHNV, CDR2 YYDKDF, per germline (reference sequence). CDR3 length: 14 amino acids.